The clone carrying this T cell receptor (beta chain) was seen a single time. The data were produced by immunoSEQ multiplex PCR, yet TCRdb's version contains in-frame clones alone and is incomplete. The table shows approximately 330,000 clones, with more than 60% occurring only once. The data belong to a study of shared clonotypes between healthy human individuals. The CDR3 loop spans 14 amino acids. The J segment lost 9 bases and the V segment lost 7 bases, leaving 6 bases of the junction unmatched. The V gene's germline CDR1 is SGHAT and CDR2 FQNNGV. This chain uses TRBV11-2 with TRBJ2-1; TRBD2 matches at 13 bases. Sequenced material: memory CD4+ T cells sorted from blood. Described subset: CD45RA-negative fraction. This clonotype originated in a man aged 25 to 45 in good health. CDR3 region: CASNGLAGASEQFF. The CDR3 bases are TGTGCCAGCAACGGACTAGCGGGAGCTAGTGAGCAGTTCTTC.